This TCR beta chain appears in the sequencing data of a study of regulatory T cells in long-lasting Graves disease. Overall study context: Graves' patients diagnosed newly had used antithyroid drugs under 3 months.

Assembly of TCR beta libraries relied on iRepertoire HTBI primers together with Arm-PCR of CDR3 regions. MiXCR, run by TCRdb on the multiplex PCR reads, gives a single entry per CDR3 protein. The table has some 600,000 distinct CDR3 sequences, about 15% seen once. Time point: newly diagnosed GD, antithyroid drugs for less than 3 months. The TCR library was made from RNA extracted from PBMCs. The same sample was also studied in work on T cells in Graves' hyperthyroidism and ophthalmopathy. That work adds: Calling Graves' hyperthyroidism stable meant ophthalmopathy did not progress within 18 months. Prediction of ophthalmopathy progression came a median around 6.5 months pre-onset.

Source: peripheral blood mononuclear cells (PBMCs), taken at new diagnosis, from a patient treated with antithyroid drugs. This clonotype was obtained from a man between 18 and 35 years old with Graves disease.

The CDR3 reads CASSYSGNGELFF. The DNA of the CDR3 is TGTGCCAGCAGTTATAGCGGAAACGGGGAGCTGTTTTTT. The chain couples TRBV12-3 or TRBV12-4 to TRBJ2-2, with a weak D call TRBD2 (6 bases). CDR3 length equals 13 residues. V was shortened by 4 bases and J by 7 bases, with 10 bases between the two germline ends.